Listed here are 10 T cell receptor beta chains from one sample, sequenced in a study of metastatic and nonmetastatic thyroid tumors (dated by TCRdb to the early 2020s). None of the patients had been given any treatment before thyroid surgery. Library generation was performed with PCR. These reads were obtained on an Illumina HiSeq 4000. Clones were called with MiXCR by TCRdb after fastp trimmed the public reads at Q25, and only in-frame beta chains were retained. This sample gives around 30,000 clones in total; 10% to 15% of them show up just once. Of the sample, over 4% is held by the ten largest clones. The sample taken for sequencing was blood. Receptors originate from a female donor with papillary thyroid cancer or a benign thyroid nodule (not recorded which). Some clones in this sample may be carry-over from other donors' samples.

This clone was seen ten or more times. Here the CDR3 reads CASSYSTPSWTGSNTGELFF. CDR3 DNA sequence: TGTGCCAGCAGTTACTCGACGCCGAGCTGGACGGGTTCGAACACCGGGGAGCTGTTTTTT. This rearrangement joins TRBV6-2 or TRBV6-3 to TRBJ2-2; no firm D call. Germline CDR1 MNHEY, CDR2 SVGEGT. CDR3 length: 20 residues. Deletions cut 0 bases from V and 0 bases from J, with 20 bases between.

This clone was seen many times. The genes are TRBV7-9 and TRBJ1-1; D is unresolved. The V gene's germline CDR1 is SEHNR and CDR2 FQNEAQ (reference sequence). V gave up 3 bases and J gave up 3 bases, with 8 bases separating them. CDR3 length: 13 residues. The DNA of the CDR3 is TGTGCCAGCAGCTTTGGACCTTACACTGAAGCTTTCTTT. It specifies CASSFGPYTEAFF.

This clone was counted ten times or more. The junction departs from germline at one end; a sequencing error may be responsible. This rearrangement joins TRBV4-2 to TRBJ1-5; no definite D call. The CDR3 consists of 16 residues. Germline loops: CDR1 LGHNA, CDR2 YNFKEQ. CDR3 DNA: TGTGCCAGCAGCCAAGAAGTACAGTATAGCGATCAGCCCCAGCATTTT. Encoded protein: CASSQEVQYSDQPQHF.

This clone came up many times. The gene calls are TRBV28 and TRBJ2-7; no definite D call. The germline gives CDR1 MDHEN, CDR2 SYDVKM. This CDR3 has 17 residues. Trimming took 3 bases from V and 1 from J, leaving 19 bases between them. CDR3 region: CASSFPLGLSMSYEQYF. CDR3 DNA sequence: TGTGCCAGCAGTTTCCCCCTGGGTCTAAGCATGTCCTACGAGCAGTACTTC.

This clone was observed many times. The chain uses TRBV5-6 and TRBJ2-6, with 11 bases fitting TRBD1. V shed 1 base, J shed 4 bases, and the junction held 4 bases outside the gene matches. Looked up from germline, CDR1 is SGHDT and CDR2 is YYEEEE. This CDR3 region has 17 residues. CDR3 amino acids: CASSLMGQGVGANVLTF. CDR3 DNA sequence: TGTGCCAGCAGCTTGATGGGACAGGGGGTCGGGGCCAACGTCCTGACTTTC.

V and J are TRBV6-1 and TRBJ2-2, with 7 bases that match TRBD2. Trimming removed 8 bases from V and 4 bases from J; junction bases left unmatched: 7. Germline V gene lookup returns CDR1 MNHNS and CDR2 SASEGT. The CDR3 length is 14 residues. The CDR3 DNA is TGTGCCAGCGGGGGGGACGGATTCACCGGGGAGCTGTTTTTT. This encodes CASGGDGFTGELFF.

This clone has ten or more counts. This could be a read error, since a much larger clone is one nucleotide away. The chain couples TRBV12-3 or TRBV12-4 to TRBJ2-7; weak D call: TRBD1 (6 bases). The CDR3 sequence is 13 residues long. In DNA, the CDR3 is TGCGCGTCGACCAGGGACACCTCCTACGAGCAGTACTTC. Its protein is CASTRDTSYEQYF.

This chain links TRBV20-1 with TRBJ2-7; 10 bases fit TRBD1. Germline lookup yields CDR1 DFQATT and CDR2 SNEGSKA (reference sequence). V dropped 2 bases and J dropped 4; count of bases not matched to a gene: 5. The CDR3 sequence is 14 residues long. The CDR3 DNA follows: TGCAGTGCTAGACATGGGACAGGGGCATACGAGCAGTACTTC. Translating it yields CSARHGTGAYEQYF.

Relative to its sample, this clone is medium-sized. This chain joins TRBV11-2 and TRBJ2-7, with a possible D match to TRBD1 (5 bases). The V end lost 6 bases, the J end lost 2 bases, and 11 bases lay between the germline ends. The CDR3 sequence is 13 residues long. The germline V gene encodes CDR1 SGHAT and CDR2 FQNNGV. CDR3 coding DNA: TGTGCCAGCAGTCGGACAAGTACCTACGAGCAGTACTTC. It yields the protein CASSRTSTYEQYF.

The chain uses TRBV6-4 and TRBJ2-1, with 11 bases aligning to TRBD2. The CDR3 totals 17 residues. Germline assignment: CDR1 MRHNA and CDR2 SNTAGT. V gave up 4 bases and J gave up 1 base; unmatched junction bases: 6. CDR3 DNA: TGTGCCAGCAGTGCCACTAGCGGGGGCGGATCCTACAATGAGCAGTTCTTC. This sequence encodes CASSATSGGGSYNEQFF.